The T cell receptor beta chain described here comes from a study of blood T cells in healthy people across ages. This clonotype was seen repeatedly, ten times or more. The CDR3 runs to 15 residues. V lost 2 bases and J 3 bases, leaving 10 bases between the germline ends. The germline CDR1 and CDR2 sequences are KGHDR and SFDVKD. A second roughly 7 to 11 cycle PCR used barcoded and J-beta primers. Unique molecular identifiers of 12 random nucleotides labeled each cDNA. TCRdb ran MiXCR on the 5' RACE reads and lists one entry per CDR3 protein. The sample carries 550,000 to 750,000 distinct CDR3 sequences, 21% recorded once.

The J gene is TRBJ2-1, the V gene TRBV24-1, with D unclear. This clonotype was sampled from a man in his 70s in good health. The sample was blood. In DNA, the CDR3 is TGTGCCACCAGTGATTCGTCGGGTGGCTACAATGAGCAGTTCTTC. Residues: CATSDSSGGYNEQFF.